These 28 T cell receptor beta chains share one sample of origin, sequenced in a study of T cells in Graves' hyperthyroidism and ophthalmopathy. RNA transcripts gave rise to amplified TCR beta CDR3 regions. Researchers ran a first-round RT-PCR on the TCR CDR3 using the HTBI primer set. TCRdb re-analysed the multiplex PCR reads in MiXCR, keeping a single row per CDR3 protein. The sample has 200,000 to 300,000 distinct CDR3 sequences; about 25% are singletons. Sample: blood. These receptors were collected from a woman in her thirties or forties with Graves' ophthalmopathy.

The chain carries TRBV12-3 or TRBV12-4 and TRBJ1-5, with 9 bases lining up with TRBD1. The CDR3 contains 15 residues. With V trimmed by 2 bases and J by 8 bases, 7 bases remained unmatched. In DNA form, the CDR3 reads TGTGCCAGCAGTTTACGGGACAGGGAGCGAAAGCCCCAGCATTTT. This encodes CASSLRDRERKPQHF.

This clonotype was counted at least ten times. The rearrangement uses TRBV12-3 or TRBV12-4 and TRBJ1-2, with TRBD1 identical over 9 bases. This CDR3 contains 13 residues. The trim removed 7 bases at V and 7 bases at J, leaving 7 bases unmatched. The CDR3 DNA is TGTGCCAGCACCCCACAGGGGGCCGGTGGCTACACCTTC. Its translation: CASTPQGAGGYTF.

This clonotype appeared many times. The chain couples TRBV25-1 to TRBJ2-5, with 8 bases identical to TRBD1. Germline V gene sequence: CDR1 MGHDK, CDR2 SYGVNS. The trim removed 4 bases at V and 4 bases at J, leaving 8 bases unmatched. There are 15 residues in the CDR3. The CDR3 nucleotides read TGTGCCAGCAGTGGCTCGACAGGGGCGGGAGAGACCCAGTACTTC. Its translation is CASSGSTGAGETQYF.

V is TRBV7-6 and J is TRBJ2-2, with 8 bases aligning to TRBD2. Trimming took 4 bases from V and 6 from J; bases not matched to a gene: 7. Germline lookup yields CDR1 SGHVS and CDR2 FNYEAQ. The CDR3 runs 15 residues. The CDR3 region is CASSYGPGLAGELFF. The CDR3 nucleotides are TGTGCCAGCAGCTACGGCCCGGGACTAGCCGGGGAGCTGTTTTTT.

This clonotype was detected ten times or more. The rearrangement uses TRBV6-5 and TRBJ1-1; D is unclear. The V gene's germline CDR1 is MNHEY and CDR2 SVGAGI. The length of the CDR3 is 11 residues. V was shortened by 8 bases and J by 1 base, with 5 bases between the two germline ends. The CDR3 sequence is CASPRNTEAFF. CDR3 bases: TGTGCCAGCCCCAGGAACACTGAAGCTTTCTTT.

This chain links TRBV6-9 with TRBJ1-1, with unresolved D. CDR1 is MNHGY and CDR2 is SVAAGI in the germline V gene. This CDR3 comprises 11 residues. V was cut by 8 bases and J by 6 bases, with 10 bases left in between. The CDR3 reads CASFKLAEAFF. CDR3 coding DNA: TGTGCCAGCTTTAAGTTGGCTGAAGCTTTCTTT.

This clonotype showed up many times. The CDR3 is CASSPWGGNYEQYF. CDR3 DNA sequence: TGTGCCAGCAGCCCCTGGGGCGGGAATTACGAGCAGTACTTC. V is TRBV5-4 and J is TRBJ2-7, with D perhaps matching TRBD2 (6 bases). V was clipped by 4 bases and J by 4 bases, with 15 bases between them. In germline, CDR1 is SGHNT, CDR2 YYREEE (reference sequence). The length of the CDR3 is 14 residues.

This clonotype appeared many times. The CDR3 loop is CASSAITNTGELFF. The CDR3 DNA reads TGTGCCAGCAGCGCTATAACGAACACCGGGGAGCTGTTTTTT. The rearrangement uses TRBV6-5 and TRBJ2-2; D call uncertain. The CDR3 contains 14 residues. The germline V gene encodes CDR1 MNHEY and CDR2 SVGAGI. Trimming removed 6 bases at V and 0 bases at J, with 8 bases between.

This clonotype came up many times. This chain uses TRBV27 with TRBJ2-7, with a weak D call TRBD1 (5 bases). V was cut by 2 bases and J by 6 bases, with 8 bases left in between. This CDR3 contains 12 residues. CDR1 and CDR2 (germline): MNHEY, SMNVEV (reference sequence). The CDR3 here is CASSLVGAEQYF. CDR3 sequence (DNA): TGTGCCAGCAGTTTAGTTGGGGCCGAGCAGTACTTC.

This clonotype was seen repeatedly, ten times or more. The chain links TRBV24-1 to TRBJ1-1, with D possibly TRBD1 on 5 matching bases. The V end was cut by 7 bases, the J end by 2 bases, with 7 bases between. This CDR3 has 12 residues. Germline V lookup: CDR1 KGHDR, CDR2 SFDVKD. CDR3 nucleotide sequence: TGTGCCACCAGGGGGGACAACACTGAAGCTTTCTTT. As protein: CATRGDNTEAFF.

This clonotype appeared many times. In DNA, the CDR3 is TGTGCCAGCAGTGATACAGGGGGGGGATGGGGCAATCAGCCCCAGCATTTT. Its protein product is CASSDTGGGWGNQPQHF. The genes are TRBV6-1 and TRBJ1-5, with TRBD1 matching over 8 bases. Trimming took 3 bases from V and 2 from J; bases not matched to a gene: 9. The CDR3 consists of 17 residues. Germline CDR1 is MNHNS and CDR2 is SASEGT.

This clonotype was counted many times. This chain joins TRBV29-1 and TRBJ2-5; the match to TRBD2 covers 8 bases. The germline CDR1 and CDR2 sequences are SQVTM and ANQGSEA. V shed 0 bases, J shed 5 bases, and the junction held 8 bases outside the gene matches. This CDR3 is 15 amino acids long. CDR3 coding DNA: TGCAGCGTTGAAGAATTCGCGGGAGGTGGGGAGACCCAGTACTTC. Its translation: CSVEEFAGGGETQYF.

The sample holds many counts of this clonotype. V usage is TRBV20-1 and J usage is TRBJ2-6; TRBD1 matches at 9 bases. This CDR3 contains 17 residues. Per the germline V gene, CDR1 is DFQATT and CDR2 is SNEGSKA (reference sequence). V dropped 6 bases and J dropped 2; count of bases not matched to a gene: 11. DNA of the CDR3: TGCAGTGCCAACCTACCGGGACAGGGTGCTGGGGCCAACGTCCTGACTTTC. It translates to CSANLPGQGAGANVLTF.

This clonotype was picked up many times. The chain combines TRBV10-2 with TRBJ2-7; tentative D call: TRBD1 (6 bases). Germline V gene data show CDR1 as WSHSY and CDR2 as SAAADI. The V and J ends lost 6 bases and 2 bases respectively, with 14 bases between them. The length of the CDR3 is 14 residues. DNA for the CDR3: TGCGCCAGCAGACCCGGGACAAACACCTACGAGCAGTACTTC. As protein: CASRPGTNTYEQYF.

This chain connects TRBV9 to TRBJ2-7, with TRBD2 identical over 13 bases. Germline assignment: CDR1 SGDLS and CDR2 YYNGEE. Trimming at V came to 4 bases and at J to 6 bases, leaving 4 bases not matched to a gene. This CDR3 has 14 amino acids. The CDR3 protein is CASSLGLAGSEQYF. The CDR3 coding sequence is TGTGCCAGCAGCTTGGGACTAGCGGGATCCGAGCAGTACTTC.

CDR3 nucleotides: TGTGCCAGCGGGACGGGGGAATACGAGCAGTACTTC. Protein product: CASGTGEYEQYF. This chain links TRBV28 with TRBJ2-7, with D perhaps TRBD2 (6 bases). The CDR3 totals 12 residues. The germline gives CDR1 MDHEN, CDR2 SYDVKM. V was cut by 8 bases and J by 4 bases, with 12 bases left in between.

This clonotype has ten or more counts. The V call is TRBV27, the J call TRBJ2-7; no definite D call. Germline CDR1 MNHEY, CDR2 SMNVEV (reference sequence). The CDR3 extends over 12 amino acids. The ends were cut back, 3 bases at V and 7 bases at J, with 10 bases in the middle. The CDR3 loop reads CASSFGLGEQYF. The CDR3 nucleotides read TGTGCCAGCAGTTTCGGGCTAGGGGAGCAGTACTTC.

The chain couples TRBV28 to TRBJ2-7; 7 bases map to TRBD1. The CDR3 length is 14 residues. Germline V gene data show CDR1 as MDHEN and CDR2 as SYDVKM. Losses at the gene ends were 4 bases for V and 5 bases for J; bases not matched to a gene: 8. DNA for the CDR3: TGTGCCAGCAGTTCGCCTCTGACAGGGCACGAGCAGTACTTC. Its protein product is CASSSPLTGHEQYF. The full variable domain, in which reference TRBV28 and TRBJ2-7 provide the parts outside the CDR3, is DVKVTQSSRYLVKRTGEKVFLECVQDMDHENMFWYRQDPGLGLRLIYFSYDVKMKEKGDIPEGYSVSREKKERFSLILESASTNQTSMYLCASSSPLTGHEQYFGPGTRLTVT.

This clonotype was seen many times. The rearrangement joins TRBV10-3 to TRBJ2-2; D possibly corresponds to TRBD2 (6 bases). Per the germline V gene, CDR1 is ENHRY and CDR2 is SYGVKD. V gave up 7 bases and J gave up 4 bases, with 13 bases separating them. The CDR3 consists of 14 residues. This chain's CDR3 is CAITSDGTTGELFF. CDR3 coding DNA: TGTGCCATCACTAGCGACGGAACCACCGGGGAGCTGTTTTTT.

In its sample, this clonotype was seen many times. This chain uses TRBV7-8 with TRBJ2-7, with unresolved D. CDR3 length equals 15 residues. Germline V gene sequence: CDR1 SGHVS, CDR2 FQNEAQ. Trimming cost V 0 bases and J 4 bases, with 13 bases left between them. CDR3 sequence (DNA): TGTGCCAGCAGCTTAGCCAACACAGACTCATACGAGCAGTACTTC. Translating it yields CASSLANTDSYEQYF.

This clonotype has at least ten counts. The genes are TRBV5-1 and TRBJ2-7; 8 bases map to TRBD2. Germline CDR1 is SGHRS and CDR2 is YFSETQ. Trimming at V came to 0 bases and at J to 0 bases, leaving 5 bases not matched to a gene. The CDR3 extends over 16 amino acids. CDR3 region: CASSLVTSGSSYEQYF. DNA for the CDR3: TGCGCCAGCAGCTTGGTAACTAGCGGAAGCTCCTACGAGCAGTACTTC.

This clonotype was seen repeatedly, ten times or more. The chain has TRBV4-2 and TRBJ1-2; no clear D. The CDR3 sequence is 14 residues long. V was clipped by 0 bases and J by 6 bases, with 11 bases between them. Germline loops: CDR1 LGHNA, CDR2 YNFKEQ. The CDR3 loop reads CASSQDGPGDGYTF. The CDR3 DNA follows: TGTGCCAGCAGCCAAGACGGACCAGGAGATGGCTACACCTTC.

Many counts were recorded for this clonotype. The V gene is TRBV18, the J gene TRBJ2-5; the D is unclear. The V gene lost 1 base and the J gene lost 5 bases, with 11 bases spanning the gap. This CDR3 has 14 residues. CDR1 and CDR2 from the germline V gene are KGHSH and LQKENI. The CDR3 DNA follows: TGTGCCAGCTCACCACTTACCGGTATTGAGACCCAGTACTTC. Its translation is CASSPLTGIETQYF.

This clonotype showed up many times. V gene TRBV4-1 combines with J gene TRBJ2-7; D unclear. Germline CDR1 is MGHRA and CDR2 is YSYEKL. The V and J ends lost 0 bases and 0 bases respectively, with 9 bases between them. The CDR3 has 15 residues. DNA of the CDR3: TGCGCCAGCAGCCAAGAGTGGGCGGACTCCTACGAGCAGTACTTC. Protein product: CASSQEWADSYEQYF.

This clonotype was recorded many times. CDR3 in DNA: TGTGCCAGCAGCCGGACGCGGGAGACCCAGTACTTC. It codes for CASSRTRETQYF. The rearrangement uses TRBV2 and TRBJ2-5, with no clear D. The V end was cut by 6 bases, the J end by 5 bases, with 10 bases between. This CDR3 has 12 amino acids. Germline V CDR1 and CDR2: SNHLY, FYNNEI.

This clonotype was counted many times. The chain recombines TRBV14 with TRBJ2-7; no firm D call. The V gene lost 3 bases and the J gene lost 0 bases, with 6 bases spanning the gap. Germline CDR1 reads SGHDN; CDR2 reads FVKESK. The CDR3 totals 13 residues. The CDR3, as DNA: TGTGCCAGCAGCCATCTGTTCTCCTACGAGCAGTACTTC. It is translated as CASSHLFSYEQYF.

This clonotype was recorded many times. The rearrangement links TRBV6-1 to TRBJ1-3; D is unclear. The germline V and J ends were trimmed by 2 bases and 0 bases, with 11 bases remaining between them. CDR3 length equals 16 residues. Germline loops: CDR1 MNHNS, CDR2 SASEGT. The CDR3 DNA reads as TGTGCCAGCAGTGAATTTGGGCAGTACTCTGGAAACACCATATATTTT. It specifies CASSEFGQYSGNTIYF.

The chain recombines TRBV19 with TRBJ2-7, with 7 nucleotides matching TRBD1. The junction had 2 bases not matched to a gene; V was cut back by 3 bases and J by 0 bases. From germline, CDR1 is LNHDA and CDR2 SQIVND (reference sequence). This CDR3 contains 14 residues. CDR3 sequence (DNA): TGTGCCAGTAGTATGGGGACAGCCTCCTACGAGCAGTACTTC. It is translated as CASSMGTASYEQYF.